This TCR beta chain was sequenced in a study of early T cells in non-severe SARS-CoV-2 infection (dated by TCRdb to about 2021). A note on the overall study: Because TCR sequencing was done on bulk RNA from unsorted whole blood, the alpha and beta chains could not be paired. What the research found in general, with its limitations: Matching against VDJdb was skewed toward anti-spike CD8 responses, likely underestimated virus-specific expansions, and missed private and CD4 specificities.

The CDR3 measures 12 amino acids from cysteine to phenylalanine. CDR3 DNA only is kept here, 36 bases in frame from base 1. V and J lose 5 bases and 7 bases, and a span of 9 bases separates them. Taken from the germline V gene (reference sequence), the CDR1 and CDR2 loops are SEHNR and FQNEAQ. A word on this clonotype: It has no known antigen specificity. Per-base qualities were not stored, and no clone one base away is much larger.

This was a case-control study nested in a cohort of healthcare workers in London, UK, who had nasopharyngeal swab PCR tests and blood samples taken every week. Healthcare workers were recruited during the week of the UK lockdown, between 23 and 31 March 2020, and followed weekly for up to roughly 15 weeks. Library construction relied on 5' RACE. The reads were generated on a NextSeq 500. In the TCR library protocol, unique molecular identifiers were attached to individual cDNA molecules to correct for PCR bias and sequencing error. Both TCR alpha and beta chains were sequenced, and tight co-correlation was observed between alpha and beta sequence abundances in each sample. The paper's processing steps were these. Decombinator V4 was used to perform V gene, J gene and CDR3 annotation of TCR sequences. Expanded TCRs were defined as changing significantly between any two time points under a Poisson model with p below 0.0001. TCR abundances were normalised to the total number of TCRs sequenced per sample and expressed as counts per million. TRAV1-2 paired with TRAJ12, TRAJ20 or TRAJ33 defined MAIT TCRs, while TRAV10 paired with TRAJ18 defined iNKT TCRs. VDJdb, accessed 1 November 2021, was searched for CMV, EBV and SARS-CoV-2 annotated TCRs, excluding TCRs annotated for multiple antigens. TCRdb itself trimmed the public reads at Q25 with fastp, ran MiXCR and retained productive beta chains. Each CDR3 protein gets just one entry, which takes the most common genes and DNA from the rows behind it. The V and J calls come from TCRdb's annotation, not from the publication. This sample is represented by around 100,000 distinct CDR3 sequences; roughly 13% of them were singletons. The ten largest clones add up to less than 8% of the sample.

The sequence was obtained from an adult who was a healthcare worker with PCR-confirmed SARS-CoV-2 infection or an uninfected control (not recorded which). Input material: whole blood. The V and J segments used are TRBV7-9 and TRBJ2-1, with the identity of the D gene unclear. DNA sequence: TGTGCCAGCAGCGAGGCCACTAATGAGCAGTTCTTC. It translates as CASSEATNEQFF. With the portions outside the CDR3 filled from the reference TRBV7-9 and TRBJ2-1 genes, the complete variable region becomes DTGVSQNPRHKITKRGQNVTFRCDPISEHNRLYWYRQTLGQGPEFLTYFQNEAQLEKSRLLSDRFSAERPKGSFSTLEIQRTEQGDSAMYLCASSEATNEQFFGPGTRLTVL.